This T cell receptor beta chain comes out of a study of blood T cell repertoires in COVID-19. This clone has just one count. Clones were sequenced by immunoSEQ multiplex PCR, and TCRdb holds only the in-frame ones, with some missing. The sample includes about 140,000 clones, about three quarters seen only once; the top ten take 3.5% to 5.5%. V trimming: 1 base; J trimming: 9 bases; junction bases outside the gene matches: 3. The germline V gene has CDR1 MGHDK and CDR2 SYGVNS. The CDR3 is 13 residues long. The J gene is TRBJ1-2, the V gene TRBV25-1; 9 positions agree with TRBD1. Material for sequencing was peripheral blood. This receptor was obtained from a woman of 80 years or more with active or convalescent COVID-19. The CDR3 coding sequence is TGTGCCAGCAGTGAATTTGGACAGGGGCGCTACACCTTC. Translated, it gives CASSEFGQGRYTF.